This T cell receptor (beta chain) was sequenced for a study of blood T cells in healthy people across ages. Combining a sample-barcoded 5' primer with a J-beta primer mix, a second PCR ran for roughly 6 to 12 cycles. TCRdb reprocessed the 5' RACE reads with MiXCR, giving one entry per CDR3 protein. Of about 500,000 distinct CDR3 sequences listed, less than 25% are singletons. This clonotype was picked up a small number of times. Between the trimmed V and J ends, which lost 3 bases and 7 bases, there was a span of 13 bases. The CDR3 contains 15 residues. These data were likewise used in another study, on T cells of mothers and their children.

The gene calls are TRBV12-3 or TRBV12-4 and TRBJ1-6; TRBD1 is a possible D gene (6 bases). The TCR was taken from a boy younger than 18 in good health. Sequenced: blood. In DNA form, the CDR3 reads TGTGCCAGCAGTTTTCGATCGCAGGGGAATTCACCCCTCCACTTT. As protein: CASSFRSQGNSPLHF.